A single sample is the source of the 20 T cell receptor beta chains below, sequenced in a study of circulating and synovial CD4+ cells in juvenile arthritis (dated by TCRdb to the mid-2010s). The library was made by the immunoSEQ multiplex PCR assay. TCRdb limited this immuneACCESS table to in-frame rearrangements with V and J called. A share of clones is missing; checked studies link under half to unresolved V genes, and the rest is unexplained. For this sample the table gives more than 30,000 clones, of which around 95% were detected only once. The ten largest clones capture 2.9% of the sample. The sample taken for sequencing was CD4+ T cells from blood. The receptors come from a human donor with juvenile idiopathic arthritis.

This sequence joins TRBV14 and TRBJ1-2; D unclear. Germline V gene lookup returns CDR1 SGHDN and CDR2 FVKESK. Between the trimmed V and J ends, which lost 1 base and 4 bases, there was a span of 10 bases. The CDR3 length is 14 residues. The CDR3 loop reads CASSQAGRPYGYTF. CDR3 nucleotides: TGTGCCAGCAGCCAAGCCGGGAGACCCTATGGCTACACCTTC.

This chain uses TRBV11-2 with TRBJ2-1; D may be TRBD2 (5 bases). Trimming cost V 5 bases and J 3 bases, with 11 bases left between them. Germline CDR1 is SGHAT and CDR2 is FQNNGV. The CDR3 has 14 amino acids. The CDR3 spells CASSAVRDYNEQFF. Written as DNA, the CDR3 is TGTGCCAGCAGCGCGGTCCGGGACTACAATGAGCAGTTCTTC.

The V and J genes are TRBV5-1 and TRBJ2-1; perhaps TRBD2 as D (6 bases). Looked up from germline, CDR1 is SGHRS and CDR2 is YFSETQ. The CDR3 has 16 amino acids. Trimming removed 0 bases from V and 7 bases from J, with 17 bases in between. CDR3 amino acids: CASSLAWRAAVNEQFF. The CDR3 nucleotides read TGCGCCAGCAGCTTGGCCTGGAGGGCCGCCGTTAATGAGCAGTTCTTC.

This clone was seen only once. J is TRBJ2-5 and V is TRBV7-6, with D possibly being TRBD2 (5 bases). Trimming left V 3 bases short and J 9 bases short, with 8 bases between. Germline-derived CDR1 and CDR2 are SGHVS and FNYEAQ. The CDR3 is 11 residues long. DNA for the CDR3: TGTGCCAGCAGCTTGGAGGAGGCCCAGTACTTC. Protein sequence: CASSLEEAQYF. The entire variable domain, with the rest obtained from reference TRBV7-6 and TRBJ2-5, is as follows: GAGVSQSPRYKVTKRGQDVALRCDPISGHVSLYWYRQALGQGPEFLTYFNYEAQQDKSGLPNDRFSAERPEGSISTLTIQRTEQRDSAMYRCASSLEEAQYFGPGTRLLVL.

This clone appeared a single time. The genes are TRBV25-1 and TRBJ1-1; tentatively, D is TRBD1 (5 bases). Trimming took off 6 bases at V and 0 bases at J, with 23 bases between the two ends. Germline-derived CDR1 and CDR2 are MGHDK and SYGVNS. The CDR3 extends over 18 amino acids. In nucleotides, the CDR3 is TGTGCCAGCAGCCCCAAGGGGTTTGGGCGGAGAATGAACACTGAAGCTTTCTTT. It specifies CASSPKGFGRRMNTEAFF. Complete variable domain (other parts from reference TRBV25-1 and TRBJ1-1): EADIYQTPRYLVIGTGKKITLECSQTMGHDKMYWYQQDPGMELHLIHYSYGVNSTEKGDLSSESTVSRIRTEHFPLTLESARPSHTSQYLCASSPKGFGRRMNTEAFFGQGTRLTVV.

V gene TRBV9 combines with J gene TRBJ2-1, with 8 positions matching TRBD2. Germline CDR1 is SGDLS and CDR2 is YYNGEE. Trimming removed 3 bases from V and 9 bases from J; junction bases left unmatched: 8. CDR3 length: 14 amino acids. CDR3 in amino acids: CASSGGLVVAEQFF. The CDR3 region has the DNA TGTGCCAGCAGCGGGGGACTAGTTGTGGCTGAGCAGTTCTTC.

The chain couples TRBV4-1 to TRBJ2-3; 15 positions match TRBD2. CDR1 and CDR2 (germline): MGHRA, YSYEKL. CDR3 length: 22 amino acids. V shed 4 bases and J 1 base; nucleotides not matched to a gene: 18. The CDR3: CASSLMGLAGGTQIWGTDTQYF. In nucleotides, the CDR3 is TGCGCCAGCAGCCTAATGGGACTAGCGGGAGGCACTCAGATTTGGGGCACAGATACGCAGTATTTT.

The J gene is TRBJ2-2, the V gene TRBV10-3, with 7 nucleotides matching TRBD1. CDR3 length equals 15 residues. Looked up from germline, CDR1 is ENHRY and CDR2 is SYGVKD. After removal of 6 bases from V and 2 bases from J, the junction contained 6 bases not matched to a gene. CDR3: CAISTGTANTGELFF. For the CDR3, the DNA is TGTGCCATCAGCACCGGGACAGCTAACACCGGGGAGCTGTTTTTT.

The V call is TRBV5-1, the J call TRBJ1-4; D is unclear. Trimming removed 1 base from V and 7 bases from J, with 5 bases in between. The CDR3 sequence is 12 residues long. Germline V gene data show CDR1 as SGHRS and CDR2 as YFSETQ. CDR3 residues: CASSLRGEKLFF. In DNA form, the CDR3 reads TGCGCCAGCAGCTTGCGGGGTGAAAAACTGTTTTTT. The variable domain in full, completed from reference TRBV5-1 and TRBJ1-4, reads KAGVTQTPRYLIKTRGQQVTLSCSPISGHRSVSWYQQTPGQGLQFLFEYFSETQRNKGNFPGRFSGRQFSNSRSEMNVSTLELGDSALYLCASSLRGEKLFFGSGTQLSVL.

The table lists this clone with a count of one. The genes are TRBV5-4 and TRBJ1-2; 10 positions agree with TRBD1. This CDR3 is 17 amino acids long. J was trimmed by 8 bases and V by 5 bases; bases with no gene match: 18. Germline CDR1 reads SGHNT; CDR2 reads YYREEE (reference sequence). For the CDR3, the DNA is TGTGCCAGCAGTCCTTGGGGGCCCGGACAGGGGGGATACGGCTACACCTTC. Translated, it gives CASSPWGPGQGGYGYTF. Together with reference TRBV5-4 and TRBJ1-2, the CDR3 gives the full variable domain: ETGVTQSPTHLIKTRGQQVTLRCSSQSGHNTVSWYQQALGQGPQFIFQYYREEENGRGNFPPRFSGLQFPNYSSELNVNALELDDSALYLCASSPWGPGQGGYGYTFGSGTRLTVV.

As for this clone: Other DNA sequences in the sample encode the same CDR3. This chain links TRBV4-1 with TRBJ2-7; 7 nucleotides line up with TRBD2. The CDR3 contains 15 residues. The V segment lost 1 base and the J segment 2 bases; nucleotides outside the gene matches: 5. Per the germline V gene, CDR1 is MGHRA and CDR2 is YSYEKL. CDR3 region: CASSQVLAETYEQYF. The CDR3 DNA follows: TGCGCCAGCAGCCAAGTGCTAGCGGAGACCTACGAGCAGTACTTC.

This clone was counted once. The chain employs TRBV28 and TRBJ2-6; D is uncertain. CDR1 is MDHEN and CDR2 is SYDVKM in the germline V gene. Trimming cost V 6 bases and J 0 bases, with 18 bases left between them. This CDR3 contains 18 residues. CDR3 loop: CASSYGYPILSGANVLTF. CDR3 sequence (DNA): TGTGCCAGCAGCTACGGGTATCCTATTCTCTCTGGGGCCAACGTCCTGACTTTC.

The CDR3 coding sequence is TGTGCCAGCCCCAAGGGCCGGGGACTACCGTCCTACAATGAGCAGTTCTTC. Its translation: CASPKGRGLPSYNEQFF. The V call is TRBV28, the J call TRBJ2-1; 7 nucleotides line up with TRBD2. The germline V gene encodes CDR1 MDHEN and CDR2 SYDVKM. The CDR3 contains 17 residues. After removal of 8 bases from V and 1 base from J, the junction contained 14 bases not matched to a gene.

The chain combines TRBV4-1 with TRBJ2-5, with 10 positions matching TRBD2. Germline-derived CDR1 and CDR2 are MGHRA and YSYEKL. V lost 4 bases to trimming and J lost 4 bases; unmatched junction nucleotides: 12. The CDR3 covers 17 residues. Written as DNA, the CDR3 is TGCGCCAGCAGCCGTCCCAAGCGGGAGGGCCTCAGAGAGACCCAGTACTTC. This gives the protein CASSRPKREGLRETQYF.

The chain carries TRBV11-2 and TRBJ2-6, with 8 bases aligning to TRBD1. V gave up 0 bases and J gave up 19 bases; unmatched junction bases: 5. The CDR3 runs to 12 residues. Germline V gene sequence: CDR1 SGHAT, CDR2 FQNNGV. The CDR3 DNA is TGTGCCAGCAGCTTAGAGGGGACAGGCCGAACTTTC. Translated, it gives CASSLEGTGRTF.

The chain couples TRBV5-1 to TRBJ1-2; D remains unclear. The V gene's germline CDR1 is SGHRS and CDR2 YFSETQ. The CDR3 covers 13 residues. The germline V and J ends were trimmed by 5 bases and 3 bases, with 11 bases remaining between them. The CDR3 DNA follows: TGCGCCAGCAGTCGGCAGACTCACTATGGCTACACCTTC. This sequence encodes CASSRQTHYGYTF.

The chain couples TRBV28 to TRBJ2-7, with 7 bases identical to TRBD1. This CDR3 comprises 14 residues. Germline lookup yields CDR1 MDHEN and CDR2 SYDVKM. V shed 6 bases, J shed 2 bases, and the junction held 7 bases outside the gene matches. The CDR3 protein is CASSQQGTAYEQYF. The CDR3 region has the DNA TGTGCCAGCAGCCAACAGGGGACCGCCTACGAGCAGTACTTC.

The CDR3 DNA is TGTGCCAGCAGTTTCGCGGGGGAAGAGACCCAGTACTTC. Translation gives CASSFAGEETQYF. The J gene is TRBJ2-5, the V gene TRBV28; 7 bases align to TRBD2. Germline values: CDR1 MDHEN, CDR2 SYDVKM. The CDR3 length is 13 residues. The V gene end was trimmed by 3 bases and the J gene end by 3 bases; junction bases not matched to a gene: 1.

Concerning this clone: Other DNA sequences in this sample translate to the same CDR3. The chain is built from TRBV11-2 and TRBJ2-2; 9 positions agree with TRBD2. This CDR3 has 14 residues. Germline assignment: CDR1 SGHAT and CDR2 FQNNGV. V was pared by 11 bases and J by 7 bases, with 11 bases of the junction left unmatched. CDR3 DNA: TGTGCCGGGCGACTAGCGGAAGGGGGCGGGGAGCTGTTTTTT. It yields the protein CAGRLAEGGGELFF.

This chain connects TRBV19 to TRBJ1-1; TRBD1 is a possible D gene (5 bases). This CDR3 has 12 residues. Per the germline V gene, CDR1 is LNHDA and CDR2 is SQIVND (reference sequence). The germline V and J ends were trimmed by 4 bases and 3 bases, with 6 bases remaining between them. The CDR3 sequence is CASSTGYTEAFF. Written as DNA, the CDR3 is TGTGCCAGTAGTACAGGGTACACTGAAGCTTTCTTT.